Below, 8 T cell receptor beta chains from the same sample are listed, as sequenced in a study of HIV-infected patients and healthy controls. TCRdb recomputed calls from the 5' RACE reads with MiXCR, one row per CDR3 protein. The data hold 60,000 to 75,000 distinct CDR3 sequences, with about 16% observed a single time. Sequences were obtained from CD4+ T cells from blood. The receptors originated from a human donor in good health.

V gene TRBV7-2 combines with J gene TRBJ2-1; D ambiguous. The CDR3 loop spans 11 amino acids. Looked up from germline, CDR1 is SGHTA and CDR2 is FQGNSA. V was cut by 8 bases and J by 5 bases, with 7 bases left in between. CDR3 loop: CASGRDNEQFF. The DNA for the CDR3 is TGTGCCAGCGGAAGGGACAATGAGCAGTTCTTC.

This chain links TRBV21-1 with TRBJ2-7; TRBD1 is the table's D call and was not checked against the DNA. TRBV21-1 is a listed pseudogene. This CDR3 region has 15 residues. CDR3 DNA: TGTGCCAGCAGCAAAGTGGGGGATTTCACCTACGAGCAGTACTTC. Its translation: CASSKVGDFTYEQYF.

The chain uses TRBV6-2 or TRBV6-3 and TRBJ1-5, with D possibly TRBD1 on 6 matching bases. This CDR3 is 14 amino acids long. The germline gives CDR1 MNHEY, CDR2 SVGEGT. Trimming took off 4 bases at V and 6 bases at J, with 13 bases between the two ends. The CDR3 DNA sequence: TGTGCCAGCAGTTCCCGACAGGCCCGTCAGCCCCAGCATTTT. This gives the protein CASSSRQARQPQHF.

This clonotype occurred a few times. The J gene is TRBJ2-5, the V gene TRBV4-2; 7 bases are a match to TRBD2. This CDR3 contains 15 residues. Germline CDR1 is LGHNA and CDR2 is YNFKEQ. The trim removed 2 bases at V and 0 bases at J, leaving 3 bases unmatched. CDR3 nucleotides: TGTGCCAGCAGCCAAAAGCGGGGTAACCAAGAGACCCAGTACTTC. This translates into CASSQKRGNQETQYF.

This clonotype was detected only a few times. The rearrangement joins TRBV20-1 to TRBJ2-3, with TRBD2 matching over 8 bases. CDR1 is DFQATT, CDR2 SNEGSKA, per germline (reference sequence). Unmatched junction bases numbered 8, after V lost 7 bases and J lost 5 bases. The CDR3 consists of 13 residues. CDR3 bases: TGCAGTGGTTATAGCGGGGTGGTAGATACGCAGTATTTT. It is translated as CSGYSGVVDTQYF.

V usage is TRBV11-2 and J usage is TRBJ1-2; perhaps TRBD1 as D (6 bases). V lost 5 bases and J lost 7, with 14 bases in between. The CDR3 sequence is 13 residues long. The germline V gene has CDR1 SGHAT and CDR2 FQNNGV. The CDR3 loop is CASSRTDSFGYTF. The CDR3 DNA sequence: TGTGCCAGCAGCCGGACAGATAGCTTTGGCTACACCTTC.

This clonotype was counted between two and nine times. CDR3 amino acids: CASSPTSGGNIQYF. In DNA form, the CDR3 reads TGTGCCAGCAGTCCTACTAGCGGGGGGAACATTCAGTACTTC. The chain is built from TRBV11-2 and TRBJ2-4; TRBD2 aligns across 12 bases. The CDR3 extends over 14 amino acids. Germline CDR1 is SGHAT and CDR2 is FQNNGV. V shed 6 bases and J 7 bases; nucleotides not matched to a gene: 4.

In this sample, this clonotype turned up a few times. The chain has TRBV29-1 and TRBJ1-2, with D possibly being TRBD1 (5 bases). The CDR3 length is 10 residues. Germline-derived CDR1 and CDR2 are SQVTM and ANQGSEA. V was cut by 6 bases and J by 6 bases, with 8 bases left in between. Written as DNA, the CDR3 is TGCAGCGTGGGACCCGATGGCTACACCTTC. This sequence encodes CSVGPDGYTF.